This T cell receptor (beta chain) was obtained from a study of cytomegalovirus exposure and HLA in healthy donors. Study in general: A later analysis reported the same platform for the 100 to 150 validation repertoires and the 666 first-cohort repertoires.

The V gene end was trimmed by 2 bases and the J gene end by 3 bases; junction bases not matched to a gene: 3. This CDR3 is built from 14 residues. Germline V lookup: CDR1 MNHEY, CDR2 SMNVEV (reference sequence). Profiled with immunoSEQ multiplex PCR; TCRdb holds only in-frame clones, not every one. Among fewer than 200,000 clones, 85% were seen once, and the ten largest hold approximately 15%. V and J are TRBV27 and TRBJ1-1, with 7 bases fitting TRBD1. The sequence was obtained from a man younger than 35 in good health and CMV-seropositive. The sample taken for sequencing was PBMCs. This CDR3 is CASSLKGADTEAFF. The CDR3 DNA follows: TGTGCCAGCAGTTTAAAGGGGGCGGACACTGAAGCTTTCTTT.